A selection of T cell receptor beta chains follows, all from one sample in a study of T cell repertoires in cytomegalovirus infection. TCRdb called the reads again in MiXCR, with one record for every CDR3 protein. The sample contains more than 350,000 distinct CDR3 sequences, roughly a third of which appear only once. The sequenced sample consisted of PBMCs. These receptors all stem from a human donor in good health (CMV status not recorded). Some clones in this sample may be carry-over from other donors' samples. The CDR3 runs from the conserved cysteine through the conserved F or W. Fields, in order: J gene, clone size, V gene, D gene, CDR3 length, CDR3 protein, CDR3 DNA. A D gene is named only where the DNA matches it firmly. Clone size is not always given. Where it is, it says once, few, many or a class for expanded clones.

TRBJ2-6,-,TRBV7-9,-,12,CSSRPRGNVLTF,TGTTCCAGCAGACCACGAGGCAACGTCCTTACTTTC
TRBJ2-2,-,TRBV5-5,-,17,CASSLMVLSANTGELFF,TGTGCCAGCAGCTTGATGGTCCTATCGGCGAACACCGGGGAGCTGTTTTTT
TRBJ2-2,-,TRBV6-1,-,16,CASRPDSVGYAGELFF,TGTGCCAGCAGGCCGGACAGCGTCGGGTACGCCGGGGAGCTGTTTTTT
TRBJ1-3,many,TRBV7-9,-,17,CASILGGSLLSGNTIYF,TGTGCCAGCATCCTAGGGGGAAGCCTTTTATCTGGAAACACCATATATTTT
TRBJ1-4,many,TRBV7-9,-,16,CASSLGDRGGKEKLFF,TGTGCCAGCAGCTTAGGGGACCGGGGGGGAAAAGAAAAACTGTTTTTT
TRBJ1-3,few,TRBV11-2,-,14,CASSSVEAGNTIYF,TGTGCCAGCAGCTCGGTCGAAGCTGGAAACACCATATATTTT
TRBJ1-4,many,TRBV7-9,TRBD1,16,CASSPRPTGANEKLFF,TGTGCCAGCAGCCCTCGACCTACAGGGGCGAATGAAAAACTGTTTTTT
TRBJ1-6,-,TRBV6-5,-,17,CASSSTPPSYYNSPLHF,TGTGCCAGCAGTTCCACGCCGCCATCATACTATAATTCACCCCTCCACTTT
TRBJ2-5,few,TRBV7-6,-,17,CASSLDWDSSGMETQYF,TGTGCCAGCAGCTTAGATTGGGACTCATCTGGGATGGAGACCCAGTACTTC
TRBJ2-7,-,TRBV20-1,-,13,CSPWASGTYEQYF,TGCAGCCCCTGGGCGTCAGGGACCTACGAGCAGTACTTC
TRBJ2-1,-,TRBV11-2,-,13,CATMTDFYNEQFF,TGTGCCACCATGACAGACTTCTACAATGAGCAGTTCTTC
TRBJ1-1,-,TRBV6-5,-,11,CASSYGIEAFF,TGTGCCAGCAGTTACGGGATTGAAGCTTTCTTT
TRBJ2-1,-,TRBV27,-,18,CASSLMGGPYPSYSEQFF,TGTGCCAGCAGTTTAATGGGGGGGCCGTATCCTTCCTACAGTGAGCAGTTCTTC
TRBJ2-6,-,TRBV15,TRBD1,19,CATSRDWTGASSGANVLTF,TGTGCCACCAGCAGAGATTGGACAGGGGCGTCGTCTGGGGCCAACGTCCTGACTTTC
TRBJ2-5,-,TRBV20-1,-,12,CSASRDPETQYF,TGCAGTGCTAGCAGGGACCCAGAGACCCAGTACTTC
TRBJ2-1,-,TRBV12-3/TRBV12-4,-,11,CASSLLHEQFF,TGTGCCAGCAGCCTCCTCCATGAGCAGTTCTTC